Presented here are 29 T cell receptor beta chains from one specimen sequenced in a study of T cell changes during pregnancy in multiple sclerosis. Sequencing used immunoSEQ multiplex PCR; TCRdb keeps in-frame clones, though not all of them. The data contain around 48,000 clones, approximately 92% of them singletons. Sample: CD4+ T cells from peripheral blood mononuclear cells, taken in the second trimester of pregnancy. The receptors shown here come from a female donor in good health, enrolled as a control in a pregnancy study.

The genes are TRBV4-1 and TRBJ1-4; tentative D call: TRBD1 (5 bases). The CDR3 extends over 14 amino acids. The V and J ends lost 5 bases and 8 bases respectively, with 15 bases between them. Looked up from germline, CDR1 is MGHRA and CDR2 is YSYEKL. CDR3 DNA: TGCGCCAGCAGCGTGGGTGGGGGGGGAGAAAAACTGTTTTTT. This codes for CASSVGGGGEKLFF.

The V and J genes are TRBV4-3 and TRBJ1-4; D remains unclear. Trimming removed 0 bases from V and 7 bases from J, with 15 bases in between. The CDR3 covers 16 residues. Per the germline V gene, CDR1 is LGHNA and CDR2 is YSLEER. The CDR3 DNA follows: TGCGCCAGCAGCCAAGATGTCTATACGAGCCGTGAAAAACTGTTTTTT. This translates into CASSQDVYTSREKLFF.

The V and J genes are TRBV5-6 and TRBJ2-7, with D possibly being TRBD2 (5 bases). Trimming stripped 4 bases from V and 0 bases from J, with 8 bases between. This CDR3 contains 13 residues. CDR1 and CDR2 from the germline V gene are SGHDT and YYEEEE. The CDR3 region is CASSDGVSYEQYF. CDR3 sequence (DNA): TGTGCCAGCAGCGACGGGGTCTCCTACGAGCAGTACTTC.

The chain has TRBV2 and TRBJ1-5; D uncertain. Trimming took off 7 bases at V and 3 bases at J, with 13 bases between the two ends. In germline, CDR1 is SNHLY, CDR2 FYNNEI. The CDR3 covers 14 residues. The CDR3, as DNA: TGTGCCAGCACTGAGACATCGGACAATCAGCCCCAGCATTTT. Encoded protein: CASTETSDNQPQHF.

The chain joins TRBV11-2 to TRBJ2-3; TRBD1 might be the D (5 bases). V gave up 5 bases and J gave up 0 bases, with 9 bases separating them. CDR3 length: 14 amino acids. Germline values: CDR1 SGHAT, CDR2 FQNNGV. The CDR3 DNA sequence: TGTGCCAGCAGCGTTCGACAGAGCACAGATACGCAGTATTTT. Translation gives CASSVRQSTDTQYF.

The rearrangement links TRBV2 to TRBJ2-3; possibly TRBD2 for D (5 bases). Germline lookup yields CDR1 SNHLY and CDR2 FYNNEI. The CDR3 runs 11 residues. V dropped 8 bases and J dropped 8 bases, with 11 bases sitting between them. In nucleotides, the CDR3 is TGTGCCAGCCTTAATGAGGGTACGCAGTATTTT. Its translation is CASLNEGTQYF.

CDR3 nucleotides: TGTGCCAGCAGCCCCCCTAACACAGATACGCAGTATTTT. Residues: CASSPPNTDTQYF. V gene TRBV28 combines with J gene TRBJ2-3; no clear D gene. V lost 6 bases, J lost 2 bases, and 9 bases lay in between. This CDR3 comprises 13 residues. Germline CDR1 reads MDHEN; CDR2 reads SYDVKM.

The gene calls are TRBV7-2 and TRBJ2-7; 10 nucleotides agree with TRBD2. Trimming took 1 base from V and 6 from J; bases not matched to a gene: 0. The CDR3 loop spans 13 amino acids. In germline, CDR1 is SGHTA, CDR2 FQGNSA. The CDR3 is CASSLGLAGEQYF. The CDR3 DNA follows: TGTGCCAGCAGCTTAGGACTAGCGGGCGAGCAGTACTTC.

In this sample, this clone turned up a few times. This rearrangement joins TRBV29-1 to TRBJ1-1, with TRBD1 matching over 9 bases. The CDR3 totals 12 residues. Germline trimming cut 6 bases from V and 4 bases from J; bases unmatched to any gene: 3. The germline V gene has CDR1 SQVTM and CDR2 ANQGSEA. CDR3 coding DNA: TGCAGCGTCGGACAGGGGAGCACTGAAGCTTTCTTT. Its translation is CSVGQGSTEAFF.

This chain joins TRBV5-6 and TRBJ1-6; 8 bases are shared with TRBD1. Germline trimming cut 0 bases from V and 7 bases from J; bases unmatched to any gene: 6. The germline gives CDR1 SGHDT, CDR2 YYEEEE. The CDR3 length is 16 residues. The CDR3 DNA follows: TGTGCCAGCAGCTTGGGATTTGCAGGGGGCAATTCACCCCTCCACTTT. Protein sequence: CASSLGFAGGNSPLHF.

In nucleotides, the CDR3 is TGTGCCAGCATGGAGAGAAATGAGCAGTTCTTC. Translation gives CASMERNEQFF. J is TRBJ2-1 and V is TRBV27; no firm D call. CDR1 MNHEY and CDR2 SMNVEV come from the germline V gene (reference sequence). Trimming left V 7 bases short and J 7 bases short, with 8 bases between. This CDR3 region has 11 residues.

This chain joins TRBV11-3 and TRBJ1-5, with TRBD1 identical over 7 bases. V shed 1 base and J 4 bases; nucleotides not matched to a gene: 1. There are 14 residues in the CDR3. Per the germline V gene, CDR1 is SGHNT and CDR2 is YENEEA. In DNA, the CDR3 is TGTGCCAGCAGCTTAGTCAGGGGGAATCAGCCCCAGCATTTT. Its protein is CASSLVRGNQPQHF.

The chain joins TRBV5-8 to TRBJ2-4, with a weak D call TRBD1 (6 bases). The CDR3 runs 15 residues. The germline CDR1 and CDR2 sequences are SGHTS and YDEGEE. Trimming took 7 bases from V and 0 from J, leaving 14 bases between them. CDR3 in amino acids: CASSLGAVAKNIQYF. The DNA of the CDR3 is TGTGCCAGCTCCCTGGGGGCCGTAGCCAAAAACATTCAGTACTTC.

The genes are TRBV5-8 and TRBJ2-1; 11 bases fit TRBD2. CDR1 is SGHTS, CDR2 YDEGEE, per germline. The CDR3 sequence is 15 residues long. V lost 2 bases to trimming and J lost 9 bases; unmatched junction nucleotides: 7. CDR3 region: CASSFRLAGRGEQFF. The CDR3 DNA reads TGTGCCAGCAGCTTCCGACTAGCGGGGAGGGGTGAGCAGTTCTTC.

The V gene is TRBV10-3, the J gene TRBJ2-3; TRBD1 aligns across 7 bases. V trimming: 6 bases; J trimming: 4 bases; junction bases outside the gene matches: 13. The CDR3 has 16 amino acids. Germline CDR1 reads ENHRY; CDR2 reads SYGVKD. The CDR3 coding sequence is TGTGCCATCAGAGCCTCGACAGGGAGAGGGGCAGATACGCAGTATTTT. It is translated as CAIRASTGRGADTQYF.

The V gene is TRBV5-6, the J gene TRBJ1-4; D gene uncertain. V dropped 0 bases and J dropped 1 base, with 10 bases sitting between them. Germline V CDR1 and CDR2: SGHDT, YYEEEE. The CDR3 has 16 residues. CDR3 DNA sequence: TGTGCCAGCAGCTTGGGATGGTCAGTAACTAATGAAAAACTGTTTTTT. Residues: CASSLGWSVTNEKLFF. Supplemented by reference TRBV5-6 and TRBJ1-4, the full variable domain reads DAGVTQSPTHLIKTRGQQVTLRCSPKSGHDTVSWYQQALGQGPQFIFQYYEEEERQRGNFPDRFSGHQFPNYSSELNVNALLLGDSALYLCASSLGWSVTNEKLFFGSGTQLSVL.

CDR3: CASSEPFGGTGGGEKLFF. In DNA form, the CDR3 reads TGTGCCAGCAGTGAACCCTTCGGAGGGACAGGGGGCGGCGAAAAACTGTTTTTT. This chain connects TRBV25-1 to TRBJ1-4; 12 bases fit TRBD1. This CDR3 contains 18 residues. J gave up 8 bases and V 2 bases, and 12 bases lay outside the gene matches. Germline lookup yields CDR1 MGHDK and CDR2 SYGVNS.

For the CDR3, the DNA is TGTGCCAGCAGCCCACTATGGTTGGAGAACACTGAAGCTTTCTTT. Translating gives CASSPLWLENTEAFF. The genes are TRBV5-6 and TRBJ1-1; D not certain. The CDR3 has 15 amino acids. V lost 4 bases, J lost 1 base, and 14 bases lay in between. CDR1 is SGHDT, CDR2 YYEEEE, per germline.

The CDR3: CASSEETSGVYEQYF. The CDR3, as DNA: TGTGCCAGTAGTGAGGAGACTAGCGGAGTCTACGAGCAGTACTTC. This chain joins TRBV19 and TRBJ2-7; 9 bases are shared with TRBD2. CDR3 length: 15 amino acids. Looked up from germline, CDR1 is LNHDA and CDR2 is SQIVND (reference sequence). V lost 5 bases, J lost 3 bases, and 8 bases stayed unmatched.

The chain recombines TRBV7-9 with TRBJ2-1; 8 nucleotides align to TRBD2. The V and J ends lost 2 bases and 9 bases, in that order; junction bases with no gene match: 15. Per the germline V gene, CDR1 is SEHNR and CDR2 is FQNEAQ (reference sequence). CDR3 length: 17 residues. CDR3 sequence (DNA): TGTGCCAGCAGCTTAAACCCCTCACGGGAGGGCCTTAGTGAGCAGTTCTTC. Encoded protein: CASSLNPSREGLSEQFF.

This chain uses TRBV28 with TRBJ2-7, with 7 nucleotides matching TRBD2. V was pared by 2 bases and J by 4 bases, with 23 bases of the junction left unmatched. Germline lookup yields CDR1 MDHEN and CDR2 SYDVKM. The CDR3 totals 20 residues. The CDR3 bases are TGTGCCAGCAGTTTAAAGGGAGGGCAGAACTTCCGAACCAACCGGTACGAGCAGTACTTC. Protein product: CASSLKGGQNFRTNRYEQYF.

As to this clone: Other DNA sequences from this sample encode an identical CDR3 as well. The CDR3 is CASTLGAGLSYEQYF. The CDR3 region has the DNA TGTGCCAGCACCCTGGGGGCAGGACTCTCCTACGAGCAGTACTTC. The chain uses TRBV28 and TRBJ2-7; possible D gene TRBD1, 6 bases. CDR1 is MDHEN and CDR2 is SYDVKM in the germline V gene. Trimming removed 7 bases from V and 0 bases from J, with 16 bases in between. The CDR3 sequence is 15 residues long.

This clone occurred once. The J gene is TRBJ1-6, the V gene TRBV6-1, with 10 bases aligning to TRBD1. Germline CDR1 MNHNS, CDR2 SASEGT. V shed 7 bases and J 9 bases; nucleotides not matched to a gene: 6. The length of the CDR3 is 14 residues. This CDR3 is CASTRQGAGSPLHF. DNA for the CDR3: TGTGCCAGCACCCGACAGGGGGCCGGTTCACCCCTCCACTTT.

The chain is built from TRBV9 and TRBJ1-1, with 9 bases that match TRBD1. V shed 4 bases and J 1 base; nucleotides not matched to a gene: 8. This CDR3 contains 16 residues. From germline, CDR1 is SGDLS and CDR2 YYNGEE. CDR3 bases: TGTGCCAGCAGCCCGCGGACAGGGGCTTGGAACACTGAAGCTTTCTTT. It yields the protein CASSPRTGAWNTEAFF.

This clone was seen a handful of times. The rearrangement joins TRBV5-1 to TRBJ1-2, with 8 bases lining up with TRBD1. Germline CDR1 SGHRS, CDR2 YFSETQ. The CDR3 has 13 amino acids. V gave up 4 bases and J gave up 7 bases; unmatched junction bases: 6. CDR3 region: CASSPGTGIGYTF. In DNA, the CDR3 is TGCGCCAGCAGCCCCGGGACAGGCATTGGCTACACCTTC.

J is TRBJ1-3 and V is TRBV5-5; tentative D call: TRBD1 (5 bases). Germline lookup yields CDR1 SGHKS and CDR2 YYEKEE (reference sequence). This CDR3 region has 14 residues. Deletions cut 0 bases from V and 2 bases from J, with 6 bases between. In DNA, the CDR3 is TGTGCCAGCAGCTTGGGCAGGGCTGGAAACACCATATATTTT. Its protein is CASSLGRAGNTIYF.

The gene calls are TRBV28 and TRBJ1-4; D not certain. Germline CDR1 and CDR2: MDHEN and SYDVKM. The ends were cut back, 1 base at V and 6 bases at J, with 9 bases in the middle. The CDR3 contains 14 residues. The CDR3 DNA reads as TGTGCCAGCAGTTTATTCGGGATTGATGAAAAACTGTTTTTT. This encodes CASSLFGIDEKLFF.

The genes are TRBV5-1 and TRBJ2-7, with TRBD2 identical over 7 bases. The V gene end was trimmed by 0 bases and the J gene end by 5 bases; junction bases not matched to a gene: 8. CDR1 and CDR2 (germline): SGHRS, YFSETQ. CDR3 length: 15 amino acids. The DNA for the CDR3 is TGCGCCAGCAGCTTGGATGGGACGGGGGGAGACGAGCAGTACTTC. Translation gives CASSLDGTGGDEQYF.

This clone has just one count. V and J are TRBV28 and TRBJ2-7, with 10 bases aligning to TRBD1. Germline V lookup: CDR1 MDHEN, CDR2 SYDVKM. The CDR3 length is 15 residues. The junction had 9 bases not matched to a gene; V was cut back by 3 bases and J by 7 bases. CDR3 in DNA: TGTGCCAGCAGTTTCCGGGACAGGGGTTTAAAGGAGCAGTACTTC. Its translation is CASSFRDRGLKEQYF.